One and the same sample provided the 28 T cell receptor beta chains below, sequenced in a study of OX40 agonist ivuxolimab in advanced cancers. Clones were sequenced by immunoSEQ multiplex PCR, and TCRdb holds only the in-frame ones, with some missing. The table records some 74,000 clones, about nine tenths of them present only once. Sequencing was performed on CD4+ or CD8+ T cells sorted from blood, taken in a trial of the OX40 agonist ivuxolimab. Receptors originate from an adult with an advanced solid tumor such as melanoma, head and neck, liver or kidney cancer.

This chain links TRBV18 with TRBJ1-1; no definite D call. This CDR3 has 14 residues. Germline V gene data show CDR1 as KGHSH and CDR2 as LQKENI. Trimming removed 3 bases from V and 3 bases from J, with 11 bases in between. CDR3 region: CASSPRESDTEAFF. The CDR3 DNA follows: TGTGCCAGCTCACCGAGGGAGTCGGACACTGAAGCTTTCTTT.

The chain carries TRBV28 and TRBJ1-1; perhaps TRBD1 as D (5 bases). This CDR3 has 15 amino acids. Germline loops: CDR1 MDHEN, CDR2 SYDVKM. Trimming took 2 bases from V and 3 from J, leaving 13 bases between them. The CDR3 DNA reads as TGTGCCAGCAGTTTAAGAGGGGCGGTGGACACTGAAGCTTTCTTT. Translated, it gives CASSLRGAVDTEAFF.

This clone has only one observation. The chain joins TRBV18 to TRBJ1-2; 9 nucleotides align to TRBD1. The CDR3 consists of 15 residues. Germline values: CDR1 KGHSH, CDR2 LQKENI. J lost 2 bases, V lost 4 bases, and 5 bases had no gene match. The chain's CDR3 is CASSQRQGGNYGYTF. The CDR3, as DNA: TGTGCCAGCTCACAAAGACAGGGGGGAAACTATGGCTACACCTTC.

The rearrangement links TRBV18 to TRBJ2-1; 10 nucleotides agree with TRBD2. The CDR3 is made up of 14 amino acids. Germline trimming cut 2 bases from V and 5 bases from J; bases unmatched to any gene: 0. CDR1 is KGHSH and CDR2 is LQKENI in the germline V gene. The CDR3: CASSPGLADNEQFF. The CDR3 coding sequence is TGTGCCAGCTCACCAGGACTAGCGGACAATGAGCAGTTCTTC.

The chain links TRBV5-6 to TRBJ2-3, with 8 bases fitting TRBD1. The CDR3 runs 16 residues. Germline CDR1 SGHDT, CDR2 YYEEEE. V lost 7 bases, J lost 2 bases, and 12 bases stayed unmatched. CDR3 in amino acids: CASLSFQGAYTDTQYF. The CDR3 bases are TGTGCCAGCTTGAGCTTCCAGGGGGCTTACACAGATACGCAGTATTTT.

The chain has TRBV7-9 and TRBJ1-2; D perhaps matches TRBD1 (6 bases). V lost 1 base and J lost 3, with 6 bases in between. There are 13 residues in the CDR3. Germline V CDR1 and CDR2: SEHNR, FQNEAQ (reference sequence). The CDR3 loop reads CASSLGQDYGYTF. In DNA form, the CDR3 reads TGTGCCAGCAGCTTAGGACAGGACTATGGCTACACCTTC.

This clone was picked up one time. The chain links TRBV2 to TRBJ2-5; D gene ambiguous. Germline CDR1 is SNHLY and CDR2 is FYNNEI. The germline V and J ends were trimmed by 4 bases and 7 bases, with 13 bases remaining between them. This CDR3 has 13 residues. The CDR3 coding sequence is TGTGCCAGCAGTGTCGGACCGAAGGCGACCCAGTACTTC. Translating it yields CASSVGPKATQYF.

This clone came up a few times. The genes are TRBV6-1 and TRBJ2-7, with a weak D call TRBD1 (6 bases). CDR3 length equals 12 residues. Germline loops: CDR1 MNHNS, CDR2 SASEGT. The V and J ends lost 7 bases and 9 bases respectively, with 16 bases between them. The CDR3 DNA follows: TGTGCCAGCAAGGGGACAAGCCCACGGCAGTACTTC. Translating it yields CASKGTSPRQYF.

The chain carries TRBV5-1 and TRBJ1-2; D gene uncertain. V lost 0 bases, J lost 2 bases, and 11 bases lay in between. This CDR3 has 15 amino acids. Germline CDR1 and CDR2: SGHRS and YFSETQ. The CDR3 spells CASSLDAGANYGYTF. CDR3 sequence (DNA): TGCGCCAGCAGCTTGGATGCAGGCGCCAACTATGGCTACACCTTC.

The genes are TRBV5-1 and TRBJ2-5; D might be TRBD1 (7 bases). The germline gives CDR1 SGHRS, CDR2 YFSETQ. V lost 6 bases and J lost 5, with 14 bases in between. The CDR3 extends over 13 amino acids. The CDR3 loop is CASMIRGAETQYF. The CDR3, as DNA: TGCGCCAGCATGATCAGGGGGGCCGAGACCCAGTACTTC.

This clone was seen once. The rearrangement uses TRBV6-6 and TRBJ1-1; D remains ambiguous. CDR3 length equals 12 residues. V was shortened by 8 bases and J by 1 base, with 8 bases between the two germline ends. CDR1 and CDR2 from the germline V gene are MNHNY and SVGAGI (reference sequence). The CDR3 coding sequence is TGTGCCAGCGTTTCAGCGAACACTGAAGCTTTCTTT. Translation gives CASVSANTEAFF.

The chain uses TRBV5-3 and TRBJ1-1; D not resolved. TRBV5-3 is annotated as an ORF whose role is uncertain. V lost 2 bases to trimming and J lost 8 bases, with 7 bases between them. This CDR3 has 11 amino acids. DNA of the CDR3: TGTGCCAGAAGCTTACCTCGGGAAGCTTTCTTT. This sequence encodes CARSLPREAFF.

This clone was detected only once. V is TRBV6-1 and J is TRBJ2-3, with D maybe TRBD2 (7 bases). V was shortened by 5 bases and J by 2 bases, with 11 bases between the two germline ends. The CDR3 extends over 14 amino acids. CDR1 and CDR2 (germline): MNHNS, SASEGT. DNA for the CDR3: TGTGCCAGCAGTAGGGCGGGGGCCACAGATACGCAGTATTTT. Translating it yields CASSRAGATDTQYF.

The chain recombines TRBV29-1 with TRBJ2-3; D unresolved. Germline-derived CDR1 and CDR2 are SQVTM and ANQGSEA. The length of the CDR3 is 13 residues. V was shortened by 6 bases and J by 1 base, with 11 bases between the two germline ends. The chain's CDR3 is CSVQIGGTDTQYF. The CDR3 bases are TGCAGCGTCCAGATTGGGGGCACAGATACGCAGTATTTT.

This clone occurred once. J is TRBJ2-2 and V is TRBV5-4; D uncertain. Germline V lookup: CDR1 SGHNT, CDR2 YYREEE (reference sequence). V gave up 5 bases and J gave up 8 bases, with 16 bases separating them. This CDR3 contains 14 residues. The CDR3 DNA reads TGTGCCAGCAGGACCGGGTTCGGATCTGGGGAGCTGTTTTTT. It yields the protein CASRTGFGSGELFF.

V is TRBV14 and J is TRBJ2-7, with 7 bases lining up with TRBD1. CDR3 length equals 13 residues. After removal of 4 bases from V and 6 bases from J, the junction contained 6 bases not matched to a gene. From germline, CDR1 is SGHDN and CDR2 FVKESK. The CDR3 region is CASSRDRVGEQYF. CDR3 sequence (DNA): TGTGCCAGCAGCCGAGACAGGGTTGGCGAGCAGTACTTC. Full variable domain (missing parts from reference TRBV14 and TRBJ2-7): EAGVTQFPSHSVIEKGQTVTLRCDPISGHDNLYWYRRVMGKEIKFLLHFVKESKQDESGMPNNRFLAERTGGTYSTLKVQPAELEDSGVYFCASSRDRVGEQYFGPGTRLTVT.

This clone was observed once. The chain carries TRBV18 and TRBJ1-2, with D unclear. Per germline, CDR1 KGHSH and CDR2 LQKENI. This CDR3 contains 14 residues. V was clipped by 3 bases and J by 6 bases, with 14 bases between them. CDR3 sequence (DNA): TGTGCCAGCTCACCCCAGTTGGATGGAAATGGCTACACCTTC. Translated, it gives CASSPQLDGNGYTF.

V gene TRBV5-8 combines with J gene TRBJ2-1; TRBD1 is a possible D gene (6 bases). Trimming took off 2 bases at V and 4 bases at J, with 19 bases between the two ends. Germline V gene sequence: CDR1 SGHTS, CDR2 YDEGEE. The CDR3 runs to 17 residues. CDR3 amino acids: CASSFSTGIRPYNEQFF. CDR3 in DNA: TGTGCCAGCAGCTTTAGTACAGGGATTCGACCTTACAATGAGCAGTTCTTC.

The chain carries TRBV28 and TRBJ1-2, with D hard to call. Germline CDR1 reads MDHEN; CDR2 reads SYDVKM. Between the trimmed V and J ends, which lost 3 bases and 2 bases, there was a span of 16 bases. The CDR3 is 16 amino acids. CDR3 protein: CASSLAGLGRNYGYTF. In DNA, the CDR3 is TGTGCCAGCAGTTTGGCGGGATTGGGCAGAAACTATGGCTACACCTTC.

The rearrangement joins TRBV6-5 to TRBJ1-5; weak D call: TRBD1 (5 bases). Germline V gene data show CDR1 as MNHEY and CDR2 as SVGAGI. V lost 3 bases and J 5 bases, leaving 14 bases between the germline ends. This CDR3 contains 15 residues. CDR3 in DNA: TGTGCCAGCAGTTATAGCCCGGGGGGGGATCAGCCCCAGCATTTT. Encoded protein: CASSYSPGGDQPQHF.

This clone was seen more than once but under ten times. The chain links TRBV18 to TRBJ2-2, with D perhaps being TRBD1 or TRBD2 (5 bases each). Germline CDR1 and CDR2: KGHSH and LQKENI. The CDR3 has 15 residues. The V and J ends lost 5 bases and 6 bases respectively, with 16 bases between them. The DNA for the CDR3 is TGTGCCAGCTCAGTCCGGGACGGAGGCTCCGGGGAGCTGTTTTTT. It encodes CASSVRDGGSGELFF.

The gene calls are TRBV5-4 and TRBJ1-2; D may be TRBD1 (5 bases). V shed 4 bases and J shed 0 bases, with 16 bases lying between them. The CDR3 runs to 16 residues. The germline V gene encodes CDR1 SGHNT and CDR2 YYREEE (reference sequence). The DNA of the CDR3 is TGTGCCAGCAGCCCCGGTGGGGCCCGGGCTAACTATGGCTACACCTTC. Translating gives CASSPGGARANYGYTF.

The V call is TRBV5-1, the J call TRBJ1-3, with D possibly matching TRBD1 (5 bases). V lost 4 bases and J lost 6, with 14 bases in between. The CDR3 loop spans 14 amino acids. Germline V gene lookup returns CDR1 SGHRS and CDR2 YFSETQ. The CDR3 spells CASSIGTQENTIYF. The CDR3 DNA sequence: TGCGCCAGCAGCATCGGGACGCAAGAAAACACCATATATTTT.

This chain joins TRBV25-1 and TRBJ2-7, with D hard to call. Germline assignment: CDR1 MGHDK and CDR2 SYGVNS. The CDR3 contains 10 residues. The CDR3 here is CAARTYEQYF. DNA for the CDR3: TGTGCGGCACGTACCTACGAGCAGTACTTC.

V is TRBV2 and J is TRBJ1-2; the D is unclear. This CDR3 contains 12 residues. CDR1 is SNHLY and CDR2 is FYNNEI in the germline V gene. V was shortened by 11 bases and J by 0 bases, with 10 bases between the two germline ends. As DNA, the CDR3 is TGTGCCTCCCAAGCCTCTAACTATGGCTACACCTTC. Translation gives CASQASNYGYTF.

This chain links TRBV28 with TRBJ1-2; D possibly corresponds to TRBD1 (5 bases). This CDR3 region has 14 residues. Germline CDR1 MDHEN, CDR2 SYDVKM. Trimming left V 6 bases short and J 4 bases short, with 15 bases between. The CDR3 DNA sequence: TGTGCCAGCAGCTTCACCGACAGCTTCTATGGCTACACCTTC. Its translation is CASSFTDSFYGYTF.

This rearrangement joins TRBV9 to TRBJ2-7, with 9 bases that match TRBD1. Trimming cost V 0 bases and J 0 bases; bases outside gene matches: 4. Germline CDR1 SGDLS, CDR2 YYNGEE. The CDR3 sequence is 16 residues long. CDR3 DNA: TGTGCCAGCAGCGTAGTGGGGACAGGGCCCTCCTACGAGCAGTACGTC. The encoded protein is CASSVVGTGPSYEQYV.

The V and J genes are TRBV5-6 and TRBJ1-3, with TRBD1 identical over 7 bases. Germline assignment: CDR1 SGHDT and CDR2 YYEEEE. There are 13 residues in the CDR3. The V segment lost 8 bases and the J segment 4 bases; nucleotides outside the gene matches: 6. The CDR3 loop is CASSRGSGNTIYF. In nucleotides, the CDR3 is TGTGCCAGTTCCAGGGGGTCAGGAAACACCATATATTTT. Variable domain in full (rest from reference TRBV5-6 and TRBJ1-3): DAGVTQSPTHLIKTRGQQVTLRCSPKSGHDTVSWYQQALGQGPQFIFQYYEEEERQRGNFPDRFSGHQFPNYSSELNVNALLLGDSALYLCASSRGSGNTIYFGEGSWLTVV.